This TCR beta chain comes out of a study of blood T cell repertoires in COVID-19. Comments on this clone: The same CDR3 also results from other DNA sequences found in this sample.

In the authors' methods: For nucleated cells, counts were estimated from reference gene primer amplification. TCRdb's copy holds only in-frame clones and misses some; the assay was immunoSEQ multiplex PCR. The V and J calls and clone size come from that table; D and trimming were worked out from the DNA. The sample has over 45,000 clones, 82% seen once. Looked up from germline, CDR1 is LNHDA and CDR2 is SQIVND (reference sequence). V was clipped by 7 bases and J by 3 bases, with 13 bases between them. The CDR3 covers 13 residues. Sample: peripheral blood. The V gene is TRBV19, the J gene TRBJ2-7; the D gene is possibly TRBD1 (7 bases). The clonotype originates from a human donor in a cohort sampled during active or convalescent COVID-19. The CDR3 DNA reads as TGTGCCAGTACTCAGGGGGGCGGCTACGAGCAGTACTTC. As protein: CASTQGGGYEQYF.